A selection of T cell receptor beta chains follows, all from one sample in a study of blood T cell repertoires in COVID-19. Sequenced by immunoSEQ multiplex PCR; TCRdb stores in-frame clones only, minus some. The sample has about 150,000 clones; roughly four fifths are singletons. Sequencing was performed on peripheral blood. The receptors come from a human donor with acute or convalescent COVID-19. The donor label of this sample is uncertain. Both conserved end residues are part of each CDR3. Each record gives: V gene, clone size, J gene, D gene, CDR3 protein, CDR3 DNA. A D gene is named only where the DNA matches it firmly. Clone size is given for some rows only: seen once, a few or many times, or a class if the clone is expanded.

v_gene: TRBV18; abundance: -; j_gene: TRBJ2-7; d_gene: TRBD2; CDR3aa: CASSPRDSGVDEQYF; CDR3nt: TGTGCCAGCTCACCACGCGATAGCGGGGTCGACGAGCAGTACTTC
v_gene: TRBV19; abundance: -; j_gene: TRBJ2-3; d_gene: TRBD2; CDR3aa: CATQWTSGASTDTQYF; CDR3nt: TGTGCCACGCAATGGACTAGCGGGGCGAGCACAGATACGCAGTATTTT
v_gene: TRBV30; abundance: -; j_gene: TRBJ2-7; d_gene: TRBD2; CDR3aa: CAWEAGENYEQYF; CDR3nt: TGTGCCTGGGAGGCGGGGGAAAACTACGAGCAGTACTTC
v_gene: TRBV11-2; abundance: -; j_gene: TRBJ2-7; d_gene: TRBD1; CDR3aa: CASSRMDRLSYEQYF; CDR3nt: TGTGCCAGCAGCCGCATGGACAGGCTCTCCTACGAGCAGTACTTC
v_gene: TRBV18; abundance: -; j_gene: TRBJ1-2; d_gene: -; CDR3aa: CASSPNRDADNGYTF; CDR3nt: TGTGCCAGCTCACCAAACAGGGACGCCGATAATGGCTACACCTTC
v_gene: TRBV2; abundance: -; j_gene: TRBJ1-3; d_gene: TRBD1; CDR3aa: CASRQGASGGNTIYF; CDR3nt: TGTGCCAGTCGTCAGGGGGCCTCAGGGGGAAACACCATATATTTT
v_gene: TRBV18; abundance: few; j_gene: TRBJ1-1; d_gene: -; CDR3aa: CVSGRTSRTEAFF; CDR3nt: TGTGTCAGCGGGAGGACATCGCGCACTGAAGCTTTCTTT
v_gene: TRBV18; abundance: once; j_gene: TRBJ1-4; d_gene: -; CDR3aa: CASSPRRLGQGLEKLFF; CDR3nt: TGTGCCAGCTCACCACGACGCCTTGGGCAGGGACTTGAAAAACTGTTTTTT
v_gene: TRBV6-5; abundance: -; j_gene: TRBJ1-2; d_gene: -; CDR3aa: CASRTRAQQYGYTF; CDR3nt: TGTGCCAGCAGAACTAGGGCCCAACAATATGGCTACACCTTC
v_gene: TRBV19; abundance: -; j_gene: TRBJ1-5; d_gene: -; CDR3aa: CASSPGQSNQPQHF; CDR3nt: TGTGCCAGTAGTCCCGGACAGAGCAATCAGCCCCAGCATTTT
v_gene: TRBV19; abundance: -; j_gene: TRBJ2-7; d_gene: -; CDR3aa: CASSEDSSYEQYF; CDR3nt: TGTGCCAGTAGTGAGGACAGCTCCTACGAGCAGTACTTC
v_gene: TRBV6-5; abundance: -; j_gene: TRBJ2-1; d_gene: TRBD1; CDR3aa: CASSRDRDYNEQFF; CDR3nt: TGTGCCAGCAGTCGGGACAGAGACTACAATGAGCAGTTCTTC
v_gene: TRBV18; abundance: -; j_gene: TRBJ2-7; d_gene: -; CDR3aa: CASSPSGTSYEQYF; CDR3nt: TGTGCCAGCTCACCATCCGGGACTTCCTACGAGCAGTACTTC
v_gene: TRBV19; abundance: -; j_gene: TRBJ2-3; d_gene: TRBD1; CDR3aa: CASSNLRWAGQEPSSTDTQYF; CDR3nt: TGTGCCAGTAGTAATCTTCGGTGGGCGGGACAGGAACCCTCTAGCACAGATACGCAGTATTTT
v_gene: TRBV5-4; abundance: once; j_gene: TRBJ2-4; d_gene: TRBD2; CDR3aa: CASSLVAGGPDENIQYF; CDR3nt: TGTGCCAGCAGCTTGGTTGCGGGGGGGCCTGACGAAAACATTCAGTACTTC
v_gene: TRBV12-5; abundance: few; j_gene: TRBJ1-5; d_gene: -; CDR3aa: CASVPDSVGDQPQHF; CDR3nt: TGTGCTAGTGTTCCCGACAGCGTAGGGGATCAGCCCCAGCATTTT
v_gene: TRBV7-2; abundance: -; j_gene: TRBJ2-7; d_gene: TRBD2; CDR3aa: CASSPRIAGYYEQYF; CDR3nt: TGTGCCAGCAGCCCCCGGATAGCGGGGTACTACGAGCAGTACTTC
v_gene: TRBV29-1; abundance: -; j_gene: TRBJ2-1; d_gene: -; CDR3aa: CSRRSGNEQFF; CDR3nt: TGCAGCCGGAGGTCTGGCAATGAGCAGTTCTTC
v_gene: TRBV14; abundance: -; j_gene: TRBJ1-3; d_gene: -; CDR3aa: CASSQDRVSGNTIYF; CDR3nt: TGTGCCAGCAGCCAAGATCGGGTGTCTGGAAACACCATATATTTT
v_gene: TRBV5-1; abundance: -; j_gene: TRBJ1-6; d_gene: -; CDR3aa: CASSPRQNGEHSPLHF; CDR3nt: TGCGCCAGCAGCCCAAGACAGAATGGAGAGCATTCACCCCTCCACTTT
v_gene: TRBV18; abundance: -; j_gene: TRBJ2-3; d_gene: TRBD1; CDR3aa: CASSAGQGTRTDTQYF; CDR3nt: TGTGCCAGCTCGGCGGGACAGGGGACGAGGACAGATACGCAGTATTTT
v_gene: TRBV6-1; abundance: -; j_gene: TRBJ1-3; d_gene: -; CDR3aa: CASSEWQGSLGNTIYF; CDR3nt: TGTGCCAGCAGTGAATGGCAGGGTAGCCTTGGAAACACCATATATTTT
v_gene: TRBV5-1; abundance: -; j_gene: TRBJ1-1; d_gene: -; CDR3aa: CASSLVGATTEAFF; CDR3nt: TGCGCCAGCAGCTTGGTAGGGGCAACCACTGAAGCTTTCTTT
v_gene: TRBV7-2; abundance: -; j_gene: TRBJ1-2; d_gene: TRBD1; CDR3aa: CASSFDRGNYGYTF; CDR3nt: TGTGCCAGCAGCTTTGACAGGGGGAACTATGGCTACACCTTC
v_gene: TRBV10-2; abundance: -; j_gene: TRBJ2-2; d_gene: -; CDR3aa: CASSDGGQKNTGELFF; CDR3nt: TGCGCCAGCAGTGACGGGGGACAGAAGAACACCGGGGAGCTGTTTTTT
v_gene: TRBV21-1; abundance: -; j_gene: TRBJ2-4; d_gene: -; CDR3aa: CASSQSAKGGPKNIQYF; CDR3nt: TGTGCCAGCAGCCAAAGTGCGAAAGGGGGTCCCAAAAACATTCAGTACTTC
v_gene: TRBV7-2; abundance: -; j_gene: TRBJ2-3; d_gene: TRBD2; CDR3aa: CASRPRLAGGLGGTQYF; CDR3nt: TGTGCCAGCCGCCCCCGACTAGCGGGGGGCTTGGGAGGTACGCAGTATTTT
v_gene: TRBV30; abundance: -; j_gene: TRBJ1-2; d_gene: TRBD1; CDR3aa: CAWSGQGFGYTF; CDR3nt: TGTGCCTGGAGTGGACAGGGGTTCGGCTACACCTTC
v_gene: TRBV7-8; abundance: -; j_gene: TRBJ2-1; d_gene: -; CDR3aa: CASSLRGGRPPEQFF; CDR3nt: TGTGCCAGCAGCTTAAGGGGGGGCCGGCCCCCTGAGCAGTTCTTC
v_gene: TRBV2; abundance: -; j_gene: TRBJ2-4; d_gene: TRBD1; CDR3aa: CASSPNRGIANIQYF; CDR3nt: TGTGCCAGCAGTCCTAACAGGGGGATTGCAAACATTCAGTACTTC
v_gene: TRBV10-3; abundance: -; j_gene: TRBJ1-1; d_gene: -; CDR3aa: CAISGRGAEAFF; CDR3nt: TGTGCCATCAGTGGTCGAGGTGCTGAAGCTTTCTTT
v_gene: TRBV30; abundance: -; j_gene: TRBJ1-1; d_gene: -; CDR3aa: CAWMIGPWGAEAFF; CDR3nt: TGTGCCTGGATGATAGGACCGTGGGGCGCTGAAGCTTTCTTT
v_gene: TRBV6-5; abundance: few; j_gene: TRBJ1-2; d_gene: -; CDR3aa: CASSDPDLPFYGYTF; CDR3nt: TGTGCCAGCAGCGATCCGGACTTACCTTTCTATGGCTACACCTTC
v_gene: TRBV5-1; abundance: -; j_gene: TRBJ1-1; d_gene: TRBD1; CDR3aa: CASSLRDRAMNTEAFF; CDR3nt: TGCGCCAGCAGCTTGAGGGACAGGGCTATGAACACTGAAGCTTTCTTT
v_gene: TRBV12-5; abundance: -; j_gene: TRBJ1-2; d_gene: TRBD1; CDR3aa: CASGLQGGYGYTF; CDR3nt: TGTGCTAGTGGTCTACAGGGGGGCTATGGCTACACCTTC
v_gene: TRBV15; abundance: -; j_gene: TRBJ2-1; d_gene: TRBD1; CDR3aa: CATSTDRDSSYNEQFF; CDR3nt: TGTGCCACCAGCACCGACCGGGACAGCTCCTACAATGAGCAGTTCTTC
v_gene: TRBV10-3; abundance: -; j_gene: TRBJ2-5; d_gene: TRBD1; CDR3aa: CAIQGAGETQYF; CDR3nt: TGTGCCATTCAGGGGGCAGGAGAGACCCAGTACTTC
v_gene: TRBV5-1; abundance: few; j_gene: TRBJ1-1; d_gene: -; CDR3aa: CASSLDAQGRAEAFF; CDR3nt: TGCGCCAGCAGCTTGGATGCACAGGGACGGGCTGAAGCTTTCTTT
v_gene: TRBV25-1; abundance: -; j_gene: TRBJ2-5; d_gene: -; CDR3aa: CASSDHGATQYF; CDR3nt: TGTGCCAGCAGTGACCATGGGGCGACCCAGTACTTC
v_gene: TRBV18; abundance: once; j_gene: TRBJ1-6; d_gene: -; CDR3aa: CASSQKDDRNSPLHF; CDR3nt: TGTGCCAGCTCACAAAAAGACGACAGGAATTCACCCCTCCACTTT